The rows below give T cell receptor beta chains drawn from one sample of a study of T cell responses to AZD1222 COVID-19 vaccine. Some clones are missing from TCRdb's copy, which holds only in-frame ones; the method was immunoSEQ multiplex PCR. In the table there are fewer than 150,000 clones, 70% to 90% of which are singletons. This specimen was peripheral blood, taken on day 0 of AZD1222 vaccination. The receptor source for this set is an adult in good health. Both conserved end residues are part of each CDR3. Each record gives: D gene, J gene, V gene, clone size, CDR3 DNA, CDR3 protein. A D gene is named only where the DNA matches it firmly. Expanded clones are given a class, and other clones once, few, many or no size at all.

D: TRBD1
J: TRBJ2-7
V: TRBV20-1
size: -
DNA: TGCAGTGCTAGTGGGACAGGGGCATACGAGCAGTACTTC
CDR3: CSASGTGAYEQYF

D: TRBD1
J: TRBJ2-2
V: TRBV12-3/TRBV12-4
size: -
DNA: TGTGCCAGCGCATCAGGGGGCGCAGGGGAGCTGTTTTTT
CDR3: CASASGGAGELFF

D: TRBD1
J: TRBJ2-1
V: TRBV28
size: -
DNA: TGTGCCAGCAGTCTATGGACAGGGGGCAGGAATGAGCAGTTCTTC
CDR3: CASSLWTGGRNEQFF

D: TRBD2
J: TRBJ2-1
V: TRBV6-2/TRBV6-3
size: -
DNA: TGTGCCAGCAGTTACAGTCTAGCGGGGGGATTAGATGAGCAGTTCTTC
CDR3: CASSYSLAGGLDEQFF

D: -
J: TRBJ1-3
V: TRBV11-3
size: -
DNA: TGTGCCAGCAGCTTAGGACCTATAGGCTCTGGAAACACCATATATTTT
CDR3: CASSLGPIGSGNTIYF

D: -
J: TRBJ1-1
V: TRBV25-1
size: -
DNA: TGTGCCAGCAGTGAGGGGGTCGGCACTGAAGCTTTCTTT
CDR3: CASSEGVGTEAFF

D: TRBD1
J: TRBJ1-4
V: TRBV9
size: -
DNA: TGTGCCAGCAGCGGGACAGGGTTTGAAAAACTGTTTTTT
CDR3: CASSGTGFEKLFF

D: -
J: TRBJ1-2
V: TRBV19
size: -
DNA: TGTGCCAGTAGTATAGATCGTACAGATTACTATGGCTACACCTTC
CDR3: CASSIDRTDYYGYTF

D: -
J: TRBJ2-2
V: TRBV4-1
size: -
DNA: TGCGCCAGCAGCCGGGTGGGCAGGCCCGGGGAGCTGTTTTTT
CDR3: CASSRVGRPGELFF

D: -
J: TRBJ1-1
V: TRBV19
size: once
DNA: TGTGCCAGTAGTATAGACGATGGGGTAAAGCCGAACACTGAAGCTTTCTTT
CDR3: CASSIDDGVKPNTEAFF

D: -
J: TRBJ2-1
V: TRBV19
size: -
DNA: TGTGCCAGTAGTATATCACGGGGGGCTTTACACAATGAGCAGTTCTTC
CDR3: CASSISRGALHNEQFF

D: TRBD1
J: TRBJ1-2
V: TRBV19
size: -
DNA: TGTGCCAGTAGTGTCCCAGGGGGTGGCTACACCTTC
CDR3: CASSVPGGGYTF

D: -
J: TRBJ2-2
V: TRBV5-6
size: -
DNA: TGTGCCAGCAGCTGGGGACCGTCCACCGGGGAGCTGTTTTTT
CDR3: CASSWGPSTGELFF

D: -
J: TRBJ2-7
V: TRBV2
size: -
DNA: TGTGCCAGCAGTTACCAACTGCAGGACTACGAGCAGTACTTC
CDR3: CASSYQLQDYEQYF

D: -
J: TRBJ2-7
V: TRBV30
size: -
DNA: TGTGCCTGGAGTTTGGACACATACGAGCAGTACTTC
CDR3: CAWSLDTYEQYF

D: TRBD1
J: TRBJ2-7
V: TRBV7-2
size: once
DNA: TGTGCCAGCAGCTTAGATGGGACAGTTTATTTTTACGAGCAGTACTTC
CDR3: CASSLDGTVYFYEQYF

D: TRBD1
J: TRBJ1-1
V: TRBV6-5
size: -
DNA: TGTGCCACCCTACAGGGGGCCCCGAGAGCTTTCTTT
CDR3: CATLQGAPRAFF

D: -
J: TRBJ1-1
V: TRBV20-1
size: -
DNA: TGCAGTGCTAGTCCGGGGCCTCGAACTGAAGCTTTCTTT
CDR3: CSASPGPRTEAFF

D: TRBD1
J: TRBJ1-6
V: TRBV7-8
size: few
DNA: TGTGCCAGCACCCAAGGGGGCAGCTACTCCTATAATTCACCCCTCCACTTT
CDR3: CASTQGGSYSYNSPLHF

D: -
J: TRBJ2-5
V: TRBV4-2
size: -
DNA: TGTGCCAGCAGCCAAGAGGTTCAAGAGACCCAGTACTTC
CDR3: CASSQEVQETQYF

D: -
J: TRBJ1-4
V: TRBV5-4
size: -
DNA: TGTGCCAGCAGCCGGACAGCTAATGAAAAACTGTTTTTT
CDR3: CASSRTANEKLFF

D: TRBD2
J: TRBJ2-3
V: TRBV4-3
size: -
DNA: TGCGCCAGCAGCCAAGGAGTAGCGGGAGATACGCAGTATTTT
CDR3: CASSQGVAGDTQYF

D: -
J: TRBJ1-5
V: TRBV11-2
size: -
DNA: TGTGCCAGCAGCTCCCCACAGGGTCCCACAGAGGAGTTGCAGCCCCAGCATTTT
CDR3: CASSSPQGPTEELQPQHF

D: TRBD2
J: TRBJ2-7
V: TRBV4-3
size: -
DNA: TGCGCCAGCAGCCAAGCAGCGGGGGGAAGCTCCTACGAGCAGTACTTC
CDR3: CASSQAAGGSSYEQYF

D: TRBD2
J: TRBJ2-5
V: TRBV9
size: few
DNA: TGTGCCAGCAGCCCCTGGACTAGCGGGAGACAAGAGACCCAGTACTTC
CDR3: CASSPWTSGRQETQYF

D: TRBD1
J: TRBJ1-4
V: TRBV19
size: -
DNA: TGTGCCAGTAGCACAGGGGCAACTAATGAAAAACTGTTTTTT
CDR3: CASSTGATNEKLFF

D: TRBD2
J: TRBJ2-5
V: TRBV5-4
size: -
DNA: TGTGCCAGCAGGCCGGGGGGAGCTTCCCAAGAGACCCAGTACTTC
CDR3: CASRPGGASQETQYF

D: TRBD1
J: TRBJ1-2
V: TRBV5-4
size: -
DNA: TGTGCCAGCAGCTCTCAGGGGGGCTATGGCTACACCTTC
CDR3: CASSSQGGYGYTF

D: -
J: TRBJ2-3
V: TRBV28
size: -
DNA: TGTGCCAGCAGTTCCCCCGGGACCCCCGGGACAGATACGCAGTATTTT
CDR3: CASSSPGTPGTDTQYF

D: -
J: TRBJ2-1
V: TRBV7-9
size: -
DNA: TGTGCCAGCAGCTTAGCGGGGATTTACAATGAGCAGTTCTTC
CDR3: CASSLAGIYNEQFF

D: -
J: TRBJ2-7
V: TRBV30
size: -
DNA: TGTGCCTGGAGTGTAAGTCCGGGAAGCACCTACGAGCAGTACTTC
CDR3: CAWSVSPGSTYEQYF

D: -
J: TRBJ1-2
V: TRBV2
size: -
DNA: TGTGCCGGGGGGGCACTTGGCTATGGCTACACCTTC
CDR3: CAGGALGYGYTF

D: -
J: TRBJ1-1
V: TRBV2
size: -
DNA: TGTGCCAGCAGTGATATGACGGGCGGGGACACTGAAGCTTTCTTT
CDR3: CASSDMTGGDTEAFF

D: -
J: TRBJ2-3
V: TRBV4-1
size: -
DNA: TGCGCCAGCAGCACACCGGGACAAGGCACAGATACGCAGTATTTT
CDR3: CASSTPGQGTDTQYF

D: -
J: TRBJ1-5
V: TRBV25-1
size: -
DNA: TGTGCCAGCAGGGGGCCTAGCAATCAGCCCCAGCATTTT
CDR3: CASRGPSNQPQHF

D: -
J: TRBJ1-2
V: TRBV19
size: -
DNA: TGTGCCAGCGGGACGGTCTATGGCTACACCTTC
CDR3: CASGTVYGYTF

D: -
J: TRBJ1-5
V: TRBV15
size: -
DNA: TGTGCCACCAGCAGAGCGCAGTTCAATCAGCCCCAGCATTTT
CDR3: CATSRAQFNQPQHF

D: -
J: TRBJ2-4
V: TRBV6-5
size: -
DNA: TGTGCCAGCAGTTACTCGGGGGGGGCCTCCAAAAACATTCAGTACTTC
CDR3: CASSYSGGASKNIQYF

D: TRBD1
J: TRBJ1-2
V: TRBV6-5
size: -
DNA: TGTGCCAGCACCGAACAGGGGGGATTTGGTGGCTACACCTTC
CDR3: CASTEQGGFGGYTF

D: -
J: TRBJ2-1
V: TRBV5-1
size: -
DNA: TGCGCCAGCAGCTTGGGGGATTACAATGAGCAGTTCTTC
CDR3: CASSLGDYNEQFF

D: TRBD1
J: TRBJ1-1
V: TRBV28
size: -
DNA: TGTGCCAGCAGTTTAGGGGGGACAGGGGGAGGTCGGACTGAAGCTTTCTTT
CDR3: CASSLGGTGGGRTEAFF

D: -
J: TRBJ1-6
V: TRBV11-1
size: -
DNA: TGTGCCAGCAGCTTAACCGGGAACCCGAATTCACCCCTCCACTTT
CDR3: CASSLTGNPNSPLHF